This TCR beta chain was sequenced during a study of T cells after yellow fever vaccination (dated by TCRdb to between 2018 and 2021). Study-level background: Libraries from fractions with low cell numbers were prepared with the SMART-Seq v4 Ultra Low Input RNA kit. To follow T-cell clones before and after both primary and booster YFV17D yellow fever vaccination, bulk TCR alpha and beta repertoires underwent longitudinal sequencing. Bulk PBMC replicates and cell subsets were isolated from blood drawn at multiple timepoints before and after both primary and secondary immunization. Two healthy male donors made up the cohort, one aged 18 to 30 years and the other aged 30 to 39 years.

In its sample, this clonotype was seen a few times. Its specific antigen is unknown. Base qualities were left out, and no much larger clone turns up one base away. The CDR3 contains 16 residues, cysteine and phenylalanine counted. Of all the DNA, just the CDR3 is kept, 48 bases in frame from base 1. Reading the label with the study, this specimen's treatment or condition is: live attenuated yellow fever vaccine strain. At every blood-draw timepoint, two biological replicates of bulk PBMCs were collected. PBMCs were isolated from peripheral blood using a standard Ficoll-Paque protocol. TriZol was used to extract RNA from bulk PBMCs, CD4 and CD8 fractions, and dextramer-positive and dextramer-negative fractions. The paper's findings and limits, for the study overall: After the booster, most clones that had expanded after primary vaccination were detected again (over 95% of CD4 and around nine tenths of CD8), suggesting broad maintenance of memory. The study included only a couple of donors, which limits how far the findings can be generalized. A small share of clonotypes occurred in both CD4 and CD8 compartments, likely arising from convergent recombination. The secondary T-cell response was weaker than the primary response but faster, peaking on day 5 instead of day 15. FACS-sorted repertoires could contain abundant contaminating clonotypes from the bulk population, so computational filtering was required.

Synthesis of TCR cDNA relied on 5'RACE template switching, a step that introduced a universal primer site along with unique molecular identifiers. Priming of cDNA synthesis was performed from both the TCR alpha and TCR beta constant segments. Two PCR steps were used to amplify libraries, with sample barcodes and sequencing adapters being added in the second step. Sequencing of libraries was done on Illumina HiSeq 2500 (2x100 bp) or NovaSeq (2x150 bp). Per the original workflow: Demultiplexing of reads and collapsing into UMI consensus sequences were performed with MIGEC, and V(D)J alignment was carried out with MiXCR. Vaccine-responding clonotypes were defined with edgeR using replicate PBMC samples, requiring FDR below 0.01 and a log2 fold change above 5 up to day 15. Bulk clonotypes were assigned CD4 or CD8 identity according to which sequenced CD4 or CD8 repertoire held them at higher abundance. TCRdb reprocessed the public reads (quality trimming at Q25 with fastp, clone calling with MiXCR) and kept in-frame beta chains. CDR3 protein duplicates are merged, each entry listing the most common genes and DNA. TCRdb's processing, not the study's, gives the V and J calls here. The sample data list a few hundred thousand distinct CDR3 sequences, and around 6.8% of these were observed just once. Together, the top ten hold roughly 19% of the sample.

The sequence was collected from a man aged 18-30 years who received the YFV17D yellow fever vaccine. Sequencing used PBMCs, obtained around 45 days after the first yellow fever vaccination. This receptor chain uses TRBV21-1 and TRBJ2-5; the D segment call TRBD1 is taken from the table without a DNA check. TRBV21-1 is a pseudogene. Here is the DNA: TGTGCCAGCAGCAAAGCGTTAGACAGGTTGGAAGAGACCCAGTACTTC. The resulting protein is CASSKALDRLEETQYF.